This T cell receptor (beta chain) is from a study of radiotherapy plus CTLA-4 blockade in lung cancer. Whole-study findings and limits: Among reported predictors of response, early blood T cell clone dynamics with interferon-beta performed best. Radiotherapy was combined with ipilimumab, and tumor-derived TCR clones then expanded in blood.

Sequenced by immunoSEQ multiplex PCR; TCRdb stores in-frame clones only, minus some. Of around 29,000 clones in the sample, approximately 78% are singletons; the top ten hold around 25%. This CDR3 has 14 amino acids. Trimming cost V 5 bases and J 7 bases; bases outside gene matches: 4. Germline V CDR1 and CDR2: MNHEY, SVGAGI. Ipilimumab-mediated CTLA-4 blockade plus focal radiation was given to patients having chemo-refractory metastatic non-small-cell lung cancer. A word on this clone: Its antigen is unknown.

The sequences come from peripheral blood, collected from a patient treated with radiotherapy plus ipilimumab. The chain couples TRBV6-5 to TRBJ1-4, with TRBD1 matching over 10 bases. The TCR was taken from a human donor with non-small cell lung cancer that progressed on radiotherapy plus ipilimumab. In nucleotides, the CDR3 is TGTGCCAGCAGTACCGGGACAGGGGCTGAAAAACTGTTTTTT. Translated: CASSTGTGAEKLFF.